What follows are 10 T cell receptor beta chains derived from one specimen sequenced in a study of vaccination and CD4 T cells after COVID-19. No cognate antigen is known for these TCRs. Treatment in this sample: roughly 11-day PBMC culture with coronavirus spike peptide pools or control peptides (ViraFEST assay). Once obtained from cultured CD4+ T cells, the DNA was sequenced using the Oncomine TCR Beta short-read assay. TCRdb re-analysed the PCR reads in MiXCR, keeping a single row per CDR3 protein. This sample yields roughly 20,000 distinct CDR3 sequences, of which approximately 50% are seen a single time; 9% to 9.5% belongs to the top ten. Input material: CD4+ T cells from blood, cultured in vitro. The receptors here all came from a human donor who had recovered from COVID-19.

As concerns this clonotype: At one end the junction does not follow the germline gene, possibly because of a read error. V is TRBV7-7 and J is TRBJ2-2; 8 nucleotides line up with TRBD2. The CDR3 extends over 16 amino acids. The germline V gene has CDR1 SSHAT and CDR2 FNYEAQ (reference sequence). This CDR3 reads CASSLGSGGSPGELFF. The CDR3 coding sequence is TGTGCTAGCAGCTTAGGCAGCGGGGGTTCGCCCGGGGAGCTGTTTTTT. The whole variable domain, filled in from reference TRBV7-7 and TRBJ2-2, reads GAGVSQSPRYKVTKRGQDVTLRCDPISSHATLYWYQQALGQGPEFLTYFNYEAQPDKSGLPSDRFSAERPEGSISTLTIQRTEQRDSAMYRCASSLGSGGSPGELFFGEGSRLTVL.

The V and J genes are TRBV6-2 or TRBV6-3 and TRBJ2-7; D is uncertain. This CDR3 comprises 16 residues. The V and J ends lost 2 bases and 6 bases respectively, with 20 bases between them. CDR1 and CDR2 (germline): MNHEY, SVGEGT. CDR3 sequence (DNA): TGTGCCAGCAGTTACGCTAAAAACCTAGGGATCGTCGAGCAGTACTTC. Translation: CASSYAKNLGIVEQYF.

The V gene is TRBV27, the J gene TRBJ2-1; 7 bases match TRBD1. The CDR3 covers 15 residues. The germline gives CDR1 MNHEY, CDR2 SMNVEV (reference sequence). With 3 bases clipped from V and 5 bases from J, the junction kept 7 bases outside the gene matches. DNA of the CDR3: TGTGCCAGCAGTTTTAACGGACAGGCCAACAATGAGCAGTTCTTC. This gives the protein CASSFNGQANNEQFF.

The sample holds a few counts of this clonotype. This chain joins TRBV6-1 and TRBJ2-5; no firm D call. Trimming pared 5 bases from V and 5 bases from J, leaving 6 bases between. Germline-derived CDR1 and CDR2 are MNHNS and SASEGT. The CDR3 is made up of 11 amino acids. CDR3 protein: CASSTRETQYF. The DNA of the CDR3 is TGTGCCAGCAGTACCCGGGAGACCCAGTACTTC.

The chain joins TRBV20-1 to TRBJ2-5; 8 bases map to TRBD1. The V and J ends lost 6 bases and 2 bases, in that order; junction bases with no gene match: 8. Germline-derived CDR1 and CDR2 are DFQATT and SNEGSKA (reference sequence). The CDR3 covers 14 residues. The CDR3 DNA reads TGCAGTGCCGCGTCGGGGACAGGTCAAGAGACCCAGTACTTC. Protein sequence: CSAASGTGQETQYF.

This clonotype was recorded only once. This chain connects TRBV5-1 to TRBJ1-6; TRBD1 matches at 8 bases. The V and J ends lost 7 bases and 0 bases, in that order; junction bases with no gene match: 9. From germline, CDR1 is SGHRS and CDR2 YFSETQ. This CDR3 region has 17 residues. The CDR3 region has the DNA TGCGCCAGCCGCGCCGGACAGGGAGGCTCCTATAATTCACCCCTCCACTTT. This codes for CASRAGQGGSYNSPLHF.

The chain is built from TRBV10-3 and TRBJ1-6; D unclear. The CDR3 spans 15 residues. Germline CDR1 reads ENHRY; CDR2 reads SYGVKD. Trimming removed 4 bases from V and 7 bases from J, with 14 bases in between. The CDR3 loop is CAISGDPVGNSPLHF. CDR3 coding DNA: TGTGCCATCAGTGGAGATCCTGTGGGGAATTCACCCCTCCACTTT.

The CDR3, as DNA: TGTGCCAGCAGCTCCCCTAGGGGGGACAGCAATCAGCCCCAGCATTTT. It specifies CASSSPRGDSNQPQHF. This chain connects TRBV28 to TRBJ1-5, with D tentatively TRBD1 (6 bases). CDR3 length: 16 amino acids. V was cut by 6 bases and J by 1 base, with 16 bases left in between. Germline V gene sequence: CDR1 MDHEN, CDR2 SYDVKM.

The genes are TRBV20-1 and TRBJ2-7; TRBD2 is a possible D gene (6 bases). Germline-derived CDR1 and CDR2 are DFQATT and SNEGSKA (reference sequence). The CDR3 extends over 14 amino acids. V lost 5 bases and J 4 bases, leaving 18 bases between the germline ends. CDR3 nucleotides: TGCAGTGCTCCCCAGGGTAGCGGAGGTTACGAGCAGTACTTC. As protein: CSAPQGSGGYEQYF.

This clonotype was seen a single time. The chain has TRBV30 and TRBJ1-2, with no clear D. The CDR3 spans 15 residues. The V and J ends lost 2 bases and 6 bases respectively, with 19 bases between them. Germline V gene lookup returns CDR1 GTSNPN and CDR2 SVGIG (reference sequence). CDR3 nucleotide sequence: TGTGCCTGGAGTCTATCTCGAGGTCTCGGCCATGGCTACACCTTC. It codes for CAWSLSRGLGHGYTF.